The T cell receptor beta chain under discussion was sequenced for a study of shared clonotypes between healthy human individuals. Whole-study findings and limits: The study found about 5% of naive CD4 clonotypes shared across four donors. Measured sharing among donors was expected to vary with sequencing depth.

J was trimmed by 2 bases and V by 6 bases; bases with no gene match: 2. This CDR3 has 13 residues. The germline V gene encodes CDR1 ENHRY and CDR2 SYGVKD. The table came from immunoSEQ multiplex PCR; TCRdb's copy has only in-frame clones and leaves some out. The sample has roughly 1,100,000 clones, 65% to 80% seen once; the top ten hold approximately 1.5%. Note on this clone: Its target is unknown.

This receptor was identified in a man between 18 and 29 years old in good health. The sequenced sample consisted of memory CD4+ T cells sorted from blood. Subset reported: CD45RA-negative fraction. V gene TRBV10-3 combines with J gene TRBJ2-5, with 8 positions matching TRBD2. In DNA form, the CDR3 reads TGTGCCATCAGAGCGGGAGCGCAAGAGACCCAGTACTTC. This sequence encodes CAIRAGAQETQYF.